The clone carrying this T cell receptor beta chain came up many times. The CDR3 runs 15 residues. Germline CDR1 and CDR2: SEHNR and FQNEAQ (reference sequence). The ends lost 1 base at V and 0 bases at J; junction bases unmatched: 0. The sample belongs to a study of T-cell reconstitution after alpha-beta-depleted transplantation in children. This sample's TCRbeta library carried unique molecular identifier barcodes. TCRdb fed the PCR reads into MiXCR, producing one record per CDR3 protein. The repertoire holds fewer than 200,000 distinct CDR3 sequences, with around 6.8% as singletons. The chain employs TRBV7-9 and TRBJ1-5, with 7 bases identical to TRBD1. The sample in question was PBMCs from the stem cell graft donor, obtained from the stem cell graft. This receptor was identified in a human donor who donated a stem cell graft to a child with Wiskott-Aldrich syndrome. CDR3 loop: CASSLGDSSNQPQHF. The DNA for the CDR3 is TGTGCCAGCAGCTTAGGGGACAGTAGCAATCAGCCCCAGCATTTT.